A selection of T cell receptor beta chains follows, all from one sample in a study of blood T cell repertoires in COVID-19. Clones were read by immunoSEQ multiplex PCR, and TCRdb kept only the in-frame ones, dropping some. The table lists approximately 93,000 clones, 86% of them singletons. Sequenced: peripheral blood. The receptors stem from a man aged 45-60 years with active or convalescent COVID-19. The CDR3 runs from the conserved cysteine through the conserved F or W. Each record gives: J gene, clone size, D gene, V gene, CDR3 protein, CDR3 DNA. D genes are given only for firm matches. The size field is filled for only some rows; it gives once, few, many or a size class.

J: TRBJ2-7; size: once; D: .; V: TRBV6-2/TRBV6-3; CDR3: CASSYSNEQYF; DNA: TGTGCCAGCAGTTACTCCAATGAGCAGTACTTC
J: TRBJ2-5; size: .; D: .; V: TRBV30; CDR3: CAWSSDRQETQYF; DNA: TGTGCCTGGAGCTCGGACAGACAAGAGACCCAGTACTTC
J: TRBJ1-2; size: .; D: .; V: TRBV19; CDR3: CASSIVRNYGYTF; DNA: TGTGCCAGTAGTATAGTTAGAAACTATGGCTACACCTTC
J: TRBJ2-7; size: once; D: .; V: TRBV18; CDR3: CASSPPGGGRTYEQYF; DNA: TGTGCCAGCTCACCACCCGGTGGTGGCAGGACCTACGAGCAGTACTTC
J: TRBJ2-7; size: .; D: .; V: TRBV11-2; CDR3: CASSLDGYGYEQYF; DNA: TGTGCCAGCAGCTTAGACGGGTACGGCTACGAGCAGTACTTC
J: TRBJ2-7; size: .; D: TRBD2; V: TRBV7-8; CDR3: CASSLDSGVMGYEQYF; DNA: TGTGCCAGCAGCCTGGATAGCGGGGTAATGGGCTACGAGCAGTACTTC
J: TRBJ1-4; size: once; D: .; V: TRBV6-5; CDR3: CASSRPGGNEKLFF; DNA: TGTGCCAGCAGTAGGCCAGGTGGTAATGAAAAACTGTTTTTT
J: TRBJ2-7; size: .; D: TRBD2; V: TRBV6-5; CDR3: CASSYSGGRILGEQYF; DNA: TGTGCCAGCAGTTACTCTGGCGGGAGAATCCTAGGCGAGCAGTACTTC
J: TRBJ2-1; size: .; D: .; V: TRBV5-4; CDR3: CASGRGFNNEQFF; DNA: TGTGCCAGCGGCCGGGGGTTCAACAATGAGCAGTTCTTC
J: TRBJ2-1; size: .; D: TRBD2; V: TRBV2; CDR3: CASSEAGLAGGKRSYNEQFF; DNA: TGTGCCAGCAGTGAAGCTGGGCTAGCGGGAGGGAAACGGTCCTACAATGAGCAGTTCTTC
J: TRBJ2-7; size: .; D: .; V: TRBV15; CDR3: CATSRDLTASEQYF; DNA: TGTGCCACCAGCAGAGATTTGACAGCCTCCGAGCAGTACTTC
J: TRBJ1-1; size: few; D: .; V: TRBV6-4; CDR3: CASSEGASTEAFF; DNA: TGTGCCAGCAGTGAGGGGGCGAGCACTGAAGCTTTCTTT
J: TRBJ2-7; size: .; D: TRBD2; V: TRBV11-2; CDR3: CASSPRDSGTSGAYEQYF; DNA: TGTGCCAGCAGCCCCCGGGACAGCGGGACTAGCGGCGCGTACGAGCAGTACTTC
J: TRBJ1-1; size: .; D: .; V: TRBV7-8; CDR3: CASSLERFYTEAFF; DNA: TGTGCCAGCAGCTTAGAACGGTTTTACACTGAAGCTTTCTTT
J: TRBJ2-3; size: .; D: .; V: TRBV11-2; CDR3: CASSFSVSTDTQYF; DNA: TGTGCCAGCAGCTTTAGCGTTAGCACAGATACGCAGTATTTT
J: TRBJ1-1; size: .; D: .; V: TRBV20-1; CDR3: CSASNAQGRNTEAFF; DNA: TGCAGTGCTAGTAACGCCCAGGGGCGGAACACTGAAGCTTTCTTT
J: TRBJ1-1; size: .; D: .; V: TRBV19; CDR3: CASRTLGDNTEAFF; DNA: TGTGCCAGTAGAACCCTTGGAGATAACACTGAAGCTTTCTTT
J: TRBJ2-5; size: once; D: TRBD2; V: TRBV19; CDR3: CASSVRGGGVETQYF; DNA: TGTGCCAGTAGTGTGCGGGGGGGCGGAGTGGAGACCCAGTACTTC
J: TRBJ1-1; size: .; D: .; V: TRBV5-8; CDR3: CASSVGAHRNTEAFF; DNA: TGTGCCAGCAGCGTAGGGGCGCACAGGAACACTGAAGCTTTCTTT
J: TRBJ2-7; size: .; D: TRBD1; V: TRBV7-2; CDR3: CASSTTGARTHEQYF; DNA: TGTGCCAGCAGCACCACAGGGGCGCGCACCCACGAGCAGTACTTC
J: TRBJ1-5; size: .; D: .; V: TRBV10-3; CDR3: CAISESSQPQHF; DNA: TGTGCCATCAGTGAGTCTAGTCAGCCCCAGCATTTT
J: TRBJ2-1; size: .; D: TRBD2; V: TRBV7-2; CDR3: CASSNSGGADEQFF; DNA: TGTGCCAGCAGCAACAGCGGGGGGGCGGATGAGCAGTTCTTC
J: TRBJ1-4; size: once; D: .; V: TRBV30; CDR3: CAYGTALNEKLFF; DNA: TGTGCCTACGGTACCGCCCTTAATGAAAAACTGTTTTTT
J: TRBJ2-1; size: .; D: TRBD1; V: TRBV11-3; CDR3: CASSFGQGGNNEQFF; DNA: TGTGCCAGCAGCTTCGGACAGGGGGGGAACAATGAGCAGTTCTTC
J: TRBJ2-5; size: .; D: TRBD2; V: TRBV29-1; CDR3: CSVGPGGETQYF; DNA: TGCAGCGTTGGACCGGGAGGAGAGACCCAGTACTTC
J: TRBJ2-5; size: once; D: .; V: TRBV5-5; CDR3: CASSRPVGRETQYF; DNA: TGTGCCAGCAGCCGTCCAGTGGGGCGAGAGACCCAGTACTTC
J: TRBJ2-2; size: .; D: .; V: TRBV6-4; CDR3: CASSMGRGTGELFF; DNA: TGTGCCAGCAGTATGGGCAGGGGTACCGGGGAGCTGTTTTTT
J: TRBJ2-1; size: .; D: .; V: TRBV11-3; CDR3: CASSLGQGPHNEQFF; DNA: TGTGCCAGCAGCTTAGGGCAGGGGCCCCACAATGAGCAGTTCTTC
J: TRBJ1-5; size: .; D: TRBD1; V: TRBV27; CDR3: CASSLGTGTNQPQHF; DNA: TGTGCCAGCAGTTTGGGGACAGGGACTAATCAGCCCCAGCATTTT
J: TRBJ2-3; size: once; D: TRBD2; V: TRBV7-6; CDR3: CASSLRTSGWGDTQYF; DNA: TGTGCCAGCAGCCTTCGGACTAGCGGGTGGGGAGATACGCAGTATTTT
J: TRBJ2-2; size: .; D: .; V: TRBV2; CDR3: CASQTPGQRTNTGELFF; DNA: TGTGCCAGCCAGACCCCGGGACAACGGACGAACACCGGGGAGCTGTTTTTT
J: TRBJ2-5; size: .; D: .; V: TRBV2; CDR3: CASNGEQETQYF; DNA: TGTGCCAGCAACGGGGAACAAGAGACCCAGTACTTC
J: TRBJ2-5; size: .; D: TRBD1; V: TRBV5-8; CDR3: CASSAGTGRKETQYF; DNA: TGTGCCAGCAGCGCGGGGACAGGGCGAAAAGAGACCCAGTACTTC
J: TRBJ2-5; size: .; D: .; V: TRBV28; CDR3: CATYESGTQETQYF; DNA: TGTGCCACCTATGAATCAGGGACTCAAGAGACCCAGTACTTC
J: TRBJ1-1; size: .; D: TRBD1; V: TRBV9; CDR3: CASSVGQGATEAFF; DNA: TGTGCCAGCAGCGTGGGACAGGGGGCCACTGAAGCTTTCTTT
J: TRBJ2-1; size: once; D: .; V: TRBV7-6; CDR3: CASSFPVGGRSGNEQFF; DNA: TGTGCCAGCAGCTTCCCCGTTGGGGGGAGGAGTGGGAATGAGCAGTTCTTC
J: TRBJ2-6; size: .; D: .; V: TRBV7-6; CDR3: CASSPSSGANVLTF; DNA: TGTGCCAGCAGCCCGAGCTCTGGGGCCAACGTCCTGACTTTC
J: TRBJ2-1; size: .; D: TRBD2; V: TRBV3-1/TRBV3-2; CDR3: CASSPPVTSGGAGYNEQFF; DNA: TGTGCCAGCAGCCCTCCTGTGACTAGCGGGGGGGCGGGCTACAATGAGCAGTTCTTC
J: TRBJ1-1; size: .; D: .; V: TRBV7-2; CDR3: CASSSGDVPYTEAFF; DNA: TGTGCCAGCAGCTCCGGAGATGTCCCATACACTGAAGCTTTCTTT
J: TRBJ1-2; size: .; D: TRBD1; V: TRBV29-1; CDR3: CSALQGASGYTF; DNA: TGCAGCGCCCTACAGGGGGCCTCTGGCTACACCTTC
J: TRBJ1-2; size: .; D: .; V: TRBV12-5; CDR3: CASGLQPEGAHGYTF; DNA: TGTGCTAGTGGTTTGCAACCGGAGGGAGCCCATGGCTACACCTTC
J: TRBJ2-3; size: .; D: TRBD2; V: TRBV7-2; CDR3: CASSFRSGTSDTQYF; DNA: TGTGCCAGCAGCTTTAGAAGCGGGACCTCAGATACGCAGTATTTT
J: TRBJ2-2; size: .; D: .; V: TRBV29-1; CDR3: CSVSKERRGTGELFF; DNA: TGCAGCGTGTCCAAAGAGCGGAGAGGCACCGGGGAGCTGTTTTTT
J: TRBJ2-7; size: .; D: .; V: TRBV15; CDR3: CATSRDEDRPYEQYF; DNA: TGTGCCACCAGCAGAGATGAAGACAGACCCTACGAGCAGTACTTC
J: TRBJ2-7; size: .; D: .; V: TRBV11-3; CDR3: CASGQGGEQYF; DNA: TGTGCCAGCGGTCAAGGCGGCGAGCAGTACTTC
J: TRBJ1-1; size: .; D: .; V: TRBV27; CDR3: CASRRGGLGTEAFF; DNA: TGTGCCAGCCGCCGCGGTGGGTTGGGCACTGAAGCTTTCTTT
J: TRBJ1-6; size: .; D: .; V: TRBV19; CDR3: CASSIDPSGDSPLHF; DNA: TGTGCCAGTAGTATAGATCCTTCGGGTGATTCACCCCTCCACTTT
J: TRBJ2-5; size: once; D: .; V: TRBV3-1/TRBV3-2; CDR3: CASSQAGRQETQYF; DNA: TGTGCCAGCAGCCAAGCTGGTAGACAAGAGACCCAGTACTTC
J: TRBJ1-1; size: .; D: .; V: TRBV5-4; CDR3: CASSLGGARSEAFF; DNA: TGTGCCAGCAGCTTAGGGGGGGCGCGATCTGAAGCTTTCTTT
J: TRBJ1-6; size: .; D: .; V: TRBV27; CDR3: CASSQGQYNSPLHF; DNA: TGTGCCAGCAGCCAGGGTCAATATAATTCACCCCTCCACTTT
J: TRBJ2-5; size: .; D: TRBD2; V: TRBV2; CDR3: CASSEWGLAGATYQETQYF; DNA: TGTGCCAGCAGTGAATGGGGACTAGCGGGAGCTACGTACCAAGAGACCCAGTACTTC
J: TRBJ2-1; size: .; D: .; V: TRBV25-1; CDR3: CASSELYSYNEQFF; DNA: TGTGCCAGCAGTGAATTGTACAGTTACAATGAGCAGTTCTTC
J: TRBJ2-7; size: .; D: .; V: TRBV3-1/TRBV3-2; CDR3: CASSQGSGWAYF; DNA: TGTGCCAGCAGCCAAGGATCAGGGTGGGCGTACTTC
J: TRBJ1-4; size: .; D: .; V: TRBV9; CDR3: CASSPDLTLINEKLFF; DNA: TGTGCCAGCAGCCCCGATCTGACTCTCATAAACGAAAAACTGTTTTTT
J: TRBJ2-7; size: few; D: .; V: TRBV28; CDR3: CASSSGGSGAYEQYF; DNA: TGTGCCAGCAGTTCCGGCGGTAGCGGAGCCTACGAGCAGTACTTC